This TCR beta chain derives from a study of cytomegalovirus exposure and HLA in healthy donors. Findings and caveats of the study: It is likely that the observed cluster of highly shared sequence variants was a sequencing artifact.

The CDR3 covers 15 residues. V was pared by 4 bases and J by 5 bases, with 7 bases of the junction left unmatched. Germline CDR1 and CDR2: MNHEY and SVGAGI. The PCR ran on 60 Vbeta and 13 Jbeta primers. The data were produced by immunoSEQ multiplex PCR, yet TCRdb's version contains in-frame clones alone and is incomplete. The top ten clones hold 0.25% to 0.4% of a sample with about 200,000 clones, 65% to 90% of them seen once. For this clone: The antigen remains unidentified.

The sequence was collected from a woman in her 30s in good health and CMV-seronegative. The rearrangement uses TRBV6-5 and TRBJ2-7; 11 nucleotides align to TRBD1. Sequenced material: PBMCs. CDR3 nucleotide sequence: TGTGCCAGCAGTTCGGGACAGGGGGGGCTGGACGAGCAGTACTTC. It translates to CASSSGQGGLDEQYF.